The 24 T cell receptor beta chains below come from one sample, sequenced in a study of cytomegalovirus exposure and HLA in healthy donors. The assay was immunoSEQ multiplex PCR, and TCRdb's table has in-frame clones only and misses some. The sample holds about 120,000 clones, about nine tenths seen once. Sequenced sample: PBMCs. The receptors were sampled from a man aged 18 to 35 in good health and CMV-seronegative.

The rearrangement uses TRBV19 and TRBJ2-5; D gene ambiguous. Trimming cost V 4 bases and J 5 bases, with 17 bases left between them. Germline CDR1 is LNHDA and CDR2 is SQIVND (reference sequence). The CDR3 has 15 residues. In DNA, the CDR3 is TGTGCCAGTAGTACCCTCATTACGGGTTGGGAGACCCAGTACTTC. It is translated as CASSTLITGWETQYF.

This chain joins TRBV28 and TRBJ2-1; TRBD2 might be the D (6 bases). The germline V and J ends were trimmed by 3 bases and 1 base, with 22 bases remaining between them. Germline V gives CDR1 MDHEN, CDR2 SYDVKM. The CDR3 covers 19 residues. The CDR3 sequence is CASSFDDYGGGASYNEQFF. CDR3 DNA sequence: TGTGCCAGCAGTTTTGATGATTACGGAGGCGGGGCTTCCTACAATGAGCAGTTCTTC.

V gene TRBV18 combines with J gene TRBJ1-2; 8 bases align to TRBD1. The CDR3 is made up of 15 amino acids. V was clipped by 3 bases and J by 7 bases; unmatched bases: 10. Germline loops: CDR1 KGHSH, CDR2 LQKENI. Here the CDR3 reads CASSPGTGLAGGYTF. The DNA for the CDR3 is TGTGCCAGCTCACCCGGGACAGGACTTGCGGGTGGCTACACCTTC.

The chain links TRBV7-8 to TRBJ1-1, with D unclear. V lost 2 bases, J lost 2 bases, and 9 bases lay in between. CDR3 size: 14 residues. Germline-derived CDR1 and CDR2 are SGHVS and FQNEAQ. CDR3 in amino acids: CASSLTTVNTEAFF. CDR3 nucleotide sequence: TGTGCCAGCAGCTTAACCACAGTAAACACTGAAGCTTTCTTT.

The chain joins TRBV7-9 to TRBJ1-2; maybe TRBD1 (5 bases). Trimming left V 2 bases short and J 4 bases short, with 11 bases between. The CDR3 extends over 14 amino acids. Germline-derived CDR1 and CDR2 are SEHNR and FQNEAQ (reference sequence). This CDR3 reads CASSLRGSGYGYTF. The CDR3 coding sequence is TGTGCCAGCAGCTTAAGGGGCTCGGGCTATGGCTACACCTTC.

The chain links TRBV30 to TRBJ2-5; the D is unclear. The CDR3 runs 11 residues. V shed 4 bases and J shed 2 bases, with 5 bases lying between them. The germline V gene encodes CDR1 GTSNPN and CDR2 SVGIG (reference sequence). CDR3 DNA sequence: TGTGCCTGGACAGGACAAGAGACCCAGTACTTC. This codes for CAWTGQETQYF.

J is TRBJ2-1 and V is TRBV2, with 11 bases identical to TRBD1. V shed 3 bases, J shed 5 bases, and the junction held 3 bases outside the gene matches. Germline V gene data show CDR1 as SNHLY and CDR2 as FYNNEI. The CDR3 sequence is 15 residues long. The CDR3 DNA sequence: TGTGCCAGCAGTGACTGGGACAGGGGGAACAATGAGCAGTTCTTC. The encoded protein is CASSDWDRGNNEQFF.

The V gene is TRBV7-6, the J gene TRBJ2-5; perhaps TRBD1 as D (5 bases). Germline CDR1 is SGHVS and CDR2 is FNYEAQ. The CDR3 length is 14 residues. V dropped 5 bases and J dropped 2 bases, with 12 bases sitting between them. CDR3 sequence: CASSVGAGQETQYF. The CDR3 DNA follows: TGTGCCAGCAGCGTTGGGGCAGGGCAAGAGACCCAGTACTTC.

This sequence joins TRBV19 and TRBJ2-7; 7 bases fit TRBD1. This CDR3 region has 13 residues. J gave up 3 bases and V 5 bases, and 4 bases lay outside the gene matches. Per the germline V gene, CDR1 is LNHDA and CDR2 is SQIVND (reference sequence). The CDR3 protein is CASSGDRNYEQYF. The CDR3 DNA follows: TGTGCCAGTAGTGGGGACAGAAACTACGAGCAGTACTTC. The entire variable domain, with the rest obtained from reference TRBV19 and TRBJ2-7, is as follows: DGGITQSPKYLFRKEGQNVTLSCEQNLNHDAMYWYRQDPGQGLRLIYYSQIVNDFQKGDIAEGYSVSREKKESFPLTVTSAQKNPTAFYLCASSGDRNYEQYFGPGTRLTVT.

The count of this clone is one. CDR3 sequence reads: CASSIRGVGTQYF. The DNA for the CDR3 is TGTGCCAGCAGCATCCGGGGGGTCGGAACCCAGTACTTC. J is TRBJ2-5 and V is TRBV6-6; 7 bases align to TRBD2. Trimming cost V 6 bases and J 8 bases; bases outside gene matches: 9. Germline CDR1 reads MNHNY; CDR2 reads SVGAGI (reference sequence). CDR3 size: 13 residues.

The chain uses TRBV28 and TRBJ2-2; 9 positions agree with TRBD2. Germline trimming cut 3 bases from V and 6 bases from J; bases unmatched to any gene: 5. Germline V lookup: CDR1 MDHEN, CDR2 SYDVKM. The CDR3 is made up of 15 amino acids. The CDR3 protein is CASSFVGLASGELFF. The CDR3 DNA is TGTGCCAGCAGTTTCGTGGGACTAGCTTCCGGGGAGCTGTTTTTT.

The J gene is TRBJ2-1, the V gene TRBV2; 7 positions match TRBD1. The germline V gene encodes CDR1 SNHLY and CDR2 FYNNEI. V gave up 2 bases and J gave up 8 bases; unmatched junction bases: 9. This CDR3 region has 15 residues. The CDR3 sequence: CASSEHTGEFYEQFF. CDR3 nucleotides: TGTGCCAGCAGTGAACACACAGGGGAATTCTATGAGCAGTTCTTC.

The V and J genes are TRBV7-9 and TRBJ1-1; the D is unclear. The CDR3 is 13 amino acids. Trimming removed 4 bases at V and 3 bases at J, with 9 bases between. CDR1 SEHNR and CDR2 FQNEAQ come from the germline V gene (reference sequence). CDR3: CASSSGWDTEAFF. CDR3 DNA: TGTGCCAGCAGCTCGGGTTGGGACACTGAAGCTTTCTTT.

CDR3 amino acids: CASSAGTWGRTWYGYTF. DNA for the CDR3: TGCGCCAGCAGCGCGGGGACGTGGGGCAGGACGTGGTATGGCTACACCTTC. The chain combines TRBV5-1 with TRBJ1-2, with D tentatively TRBD1 (5 bases). CDR1 SGHRS and CDR2 YFSETQ come from the germline V gene. The germline V and J ends were trimmed by 4 bases and 5 bases, with 24 bases remaining between them. The CDR3 is made up of 17 amino acids.

The V gene is TRBV28, the J gene TRBJ1-2; 9 nucleotides agree with TRBD1. This CDR3 region has 14 residues. After removal of 6 bases from V and 7 bases from J, the junction contained 9 bases not matched to a gene. Germline CDR1 and CDR2: MDHEN and SYDVKM. This CDR3 is CASRPTWTGVGYTF. Written as DNA, the CDR3 is TGTGCCAGCAGACCTACCTGGACAGGGGTTGGCTACACCTTC.

The chain links TRBV6-1 to TRBJ2-3, with D possibly matching TRBD2 (7 bases). Trimming stripped 5 bases from V and 5 bases from J, with 17 bases between. The CDR3 length is 15 residues. Germline V gene data show CDR1 as MNHNS and CDR2 as SASEGT. CDR3 DNA: TGTGCCAGCAGTTTGGGGGGGGCAGGTGGAGATACGCAGTATTTT. The encoded protein is CASSLGGAGGDTQYF.

The chain recombines TRBV7-2 with TRBJ2-7; TRBD2 aligns across 8 bases. Germline V gives CDR1 SGHTA, CDR2 FQGNSA. V was clipped by 4 bases and J by 4 bases; unmatched bases: 6. The CDR3 sequence is 14 residues long. The CDR3 spells CASSSRGGEYEQYF. The CDR3, as DNA: TGTGCCAGCAGCTCTCGGGGGGGCGAGTACGAGCAGTACTTC.

This chain connects TRBV6-1 to TRBJ2-7, with 8 bases identical to TRBD1. With V trimmed by 9 bases and J by 4 bases, 8 bases remained unmatched. Germline V CDR1 and CDR2: MNHNS, SASEGT. The CDR3 is 13 residues long. The CDR3 DNA is TGTGCCAGTCAGTGGCAGGGGGCGTACGAGCAGTACTTC. Its translation: CASQWQGAYEQYF.

This clone was detected only a few times. The chain uses TRBV19 and TRBJ1-5; weak D call: TRBD1 (6 bases). Trimming pared 6 bases from V and 3 bases from J, leaving 15 bases between. Germline lookup yields CDR1 LNHDA and CDR2 SQIVND (reference sequence). This CDR3 spans 15 amino acids. CDR3 bases: TGTGCCAGTAGGGGGGACACTAGATACAATCAGCCCCAGCATTTT. Protein: CASRGDTRYNQPQHF. The variable domain in full, with the rest retrieved from reference TRBV19 and TRBJ1-5, is DGGITQSPKYLFRKEGQNVTLSCEQNLNHDAMYWYRQDPGQGLRLIYYSQIVNDFQKGDIAEGYSVSREKKESFPLTVTSAQKNPTAFYLCASRGDTRYNQPQHFGDGTRLSIL.

This chain uses TRBV18 with TRBJ2-7, with D possibly matching TRBD2 (5 bases). Germline V gene lookup returns CDR1 KGHSH and CDR2 LQKENI. This CDR3 region has 15 residues. The germline V and J ends were trimmed by 1 base and 0 bases, with 10 bases remaining between them. CDR3 protein: CASSPRSGFSYEQYF. The CDR3 coding sequence is TGTGCCAGCTCACCACGAAGCGGATTCTCCTACGAGCAGTACTTC. Based on the CDR3 plus reference TRBV18 and TRBJ2-7, the full variable domain is NAGVMQNPRHLVRRRGQEARLRCSPMKGHSHVYWYRQLPEEGLKFMVYLQKENIIDESGMPKERFSAEFPKEGPSILRIQQVVRGDSAAYFCASSPRSGFSYEQYFGPGTRLTVT.

This chain links TRBV5-1 with TRBJ1-2; 7 positions agree with TRBD1. From germline, CDR1 is SGHRS and CDR2 YFSETQ. V shed 0 bases and J 1 base; nucleotides not matched to a gene: 9. This CDR3 region has 17 residues. Here the CDR3 reads CASSLGSGGGNNYGYTF. The CDR3 DNA sequence: TGCGCCAGCAGCTTGGGTTCTGGAGGGGGCAATAACTATGGCTACACCTTC.

The chain combines TRBV6-1 with TRBJ2-7; 10 positions agree with TRBD2. Germline-derived CDR1 and CDR2 are MNHNS and SASEGT. V dropped 11 bases and J dropped 5; count of bases not matched to a gene: 12. CDR3 length: 14 residues. The CDR3 nucleotides read TGTGCCTCGGGGCTAGCGGGAGTCAGGAACGAGCAGTACTTC. Its translation: CASGLAGVRNEQYF.

This chain joins TRBV28 and TRBJ1-5, with 7 bases fitting TRBD1. CDR3 length equals 15 residues. V dropped 5 bases and J dropped 6; count of bases not matched to a gene: 10. CDR1 and CDR2 from the germline V gene are MDHEN and SYDVKM. This CDR3 is CASSALGRGTQPQHF. The CDR3 DNA is TGTGCCAGCAGTGCCCTGGGCAGGGGGACTCAGCCCCAGCATTTT.

The V call is TRBV7-9, the J call TRBJ1-2; D is unresolved. V was pared by 1 base and J by 2 bases, with 17 bases between. The CDR3 covers 17 residues. Germline loops: CDR1 SEHNR, CDR2 FQNEAQ (reference sequence). CDR3 residues: CASSLGSSGGRNYGYTF. The DNA of the CDR3 is TGTGCCAGCAGCTTAGGCTCCTCAGGAGGCCGGAACTATGGCTACACCTTC.